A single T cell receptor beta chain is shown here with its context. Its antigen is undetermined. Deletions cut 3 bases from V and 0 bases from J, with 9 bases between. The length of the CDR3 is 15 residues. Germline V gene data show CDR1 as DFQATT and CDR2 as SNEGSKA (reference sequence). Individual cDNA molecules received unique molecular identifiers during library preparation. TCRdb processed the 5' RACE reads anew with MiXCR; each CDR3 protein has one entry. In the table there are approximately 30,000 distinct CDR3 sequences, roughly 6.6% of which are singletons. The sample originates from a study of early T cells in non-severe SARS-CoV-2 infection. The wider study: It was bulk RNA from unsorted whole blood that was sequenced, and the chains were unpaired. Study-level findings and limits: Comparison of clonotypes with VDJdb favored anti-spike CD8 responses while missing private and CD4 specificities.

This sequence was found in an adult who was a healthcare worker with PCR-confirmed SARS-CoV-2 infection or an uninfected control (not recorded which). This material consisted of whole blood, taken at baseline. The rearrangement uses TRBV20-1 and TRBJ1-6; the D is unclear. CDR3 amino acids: CSASRESSYNSPLHF. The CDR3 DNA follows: TGCAGTGCTAGTAGGGAGAGCTCCTATAATTCACCCCTCCACTTT.